This TCR beta chain was recorded in a study of blood T cell repertoires in COVID-19. The data were produced by immunoSEQ multiplex PCR, yet TCRdb's version contains in-frame clones alone and is incomplete. The repertoire holds a few hundred thousand clones, with about nine tenths as singletons. The CDR3 extends over 16 amino acids. V was pared by 0 bases and J by 5 bases, with 8 bases of the junction left unmatched. Germline V gene sequence: CDR1 GTSNPN, CDR2 SVGIG (reference sequence). The table lists this clone with a count of one. The TCR was taken from a woman in her 50s with COVID-19, enrolled during active disease. The specimen was peripheral blood. This chain uses TRBV30 with TRBJ2-5, with 11 bases aligning to TRBD2. This chain's CDR3 is CAWSVTSGGARETQYF. The CDR3 coding sequence is TGTGCCTGGAGTGTAACTAGCGGGGGAGCCAGGGAGACCCAGTACTTC.